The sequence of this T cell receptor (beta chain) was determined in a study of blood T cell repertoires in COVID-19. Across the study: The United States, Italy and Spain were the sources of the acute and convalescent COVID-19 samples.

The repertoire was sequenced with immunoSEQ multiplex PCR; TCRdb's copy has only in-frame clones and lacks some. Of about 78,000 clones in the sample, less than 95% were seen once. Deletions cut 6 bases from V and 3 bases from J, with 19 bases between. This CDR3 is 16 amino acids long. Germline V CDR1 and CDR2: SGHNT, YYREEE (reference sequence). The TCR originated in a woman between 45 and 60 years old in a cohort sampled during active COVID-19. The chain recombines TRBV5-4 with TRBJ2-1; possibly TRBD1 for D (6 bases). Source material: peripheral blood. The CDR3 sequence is CASTPGTPVYYNEQFF. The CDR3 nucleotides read TGTGCCAGCACCCCCGGGACACCCGTTTACTACAATGAGCAGTTCTTC.